This T cell receptor beta chain was identified in a study of T-cell reconstitution after alpha-beta-depleted transplantation in children. During its preparation, the TCRbeta library received unique molecular identifiers. MiXCR, applied by TCRdb to the PCR reads, yields one record per CDR3 protein. The table lists 60,000 to 100,000 distinct CDR3 sequences, over 15% of them singletons. This clonotype was seen a few times. Its specificity is unknown. General study points: One year after transplant, T-cell counts and diversity came mostly from newly produced T cells. For some patients, TCRbeta diversity was high at day 60 because of recipient T cells and thymic progenitors that survived. Two months or so post-transplant, alpha-beta T cells reportedly derived from several hundred expanded graft clones.

Trimming cost V 6 bases and J 0 bases, with 3 bases left between them. In germline, CDR1 is SGHKS, CDR2 YYEKEE (reference sequence). This CDR3 region has 11 residues. J is TRBJ2-5 and V is TRBV5-5; D not certain. This receptor was obtained from a male patient between 2 and 15 years old who had a stem cell transplant for acute lymphoblastic leukemia, so the T cells may come from the graft donor. The sample was PBMCs, mostly from graft donor cells, taken 360 days after TCRalphabeta/CD19-depleted stem cell transplant. The CDR3 here is CASTHQETQYF. The CDR3 DNA reads TGTGCCAGCACGCACCAAGAGACCCAGTACTTC. Full variable domain (rest looked up from reference TRBV5-5 and TRBJ2-5): DAGVTQSPTHLIKTRGQQVTLRCSPISGHKSVSWYQQVLGQGPQFIFQYYEKEERGRGNFPDRFSARQFPNYSSELNVNALLLGDSALYLCASTHQETQYFGPGTRLLVL.